Listed below are T cell receptor beta chains from one sample, sequenced in a study of T cell repertoires in cytomegalovirus infection. TCRdb re-derived calls from the reads in MiXCR, one entry per CDR3 protein. The sample lists around 350,000 distinct CDR3 sequences; roughly 18% were seen once. Source material: PBMCs. These TCRs come from a human donor in good health (CMV status not recorded). Some clones in this sample may be carry-over from other donors' samples. The CDR3 runs from the conserved cysteine through the conserved F or W. The D gene is left open where the match is weak. Clone sizes are given selectively: once, few, many, or a class where the clone is expanded.

TRBV7-2	-	TRBJ1-3	many	TGTGCCAGCAGCTTAGATCACCCGGGATCTGGAAACACCATATATTTT	CASSLDHPGSGNTIYF
TRBV18	-	TRBJ2-3	-	TGTGCCAGCTCCCAAGATAGGGGAAATACGCAGTATTTT	CASSQDRGNTQYF
TRBV19	-	TRBJ1-1	-	TGTGCCAGTAGTATCGGACGCTGGGTAAACACTGAAGCTTTCTTT	CASSIGRWVNTEAFF
TRBV28	-	TRBJ1-1	-	TGTGCCAGCATCGCTCCCGGGGGGCGGGAAGCTTTCTTT	CASIAPGGREAFF
TRBV27	TRBD2	TRBJ2-3	-	TGTGCCAGCAGTTTAGGTAGCGGGGGAGATACGCAGTATTTT	CASSLGSGGDTQYF
TRBV12-3/TRBV12-4	-	TRBJ1-1	many	TGTGCCAGCAGCCCCACGGGAACTGAAGCTTTCTTT	CASSPTGTEAFF
TRBV20-1	TRBD1	TRBJ1-1	few	TGCAGTGCTAGCAAACAGGGGTCCACTGAAGCTTTCTTT	CSASKQGSTEAFF
TRBV7-2	-	TRBJ1-1	many	TGTGCCAGCAGCATGGACCTCGGTGCTTTCTTT	CASSMDLGAFF
TRBV2	TRBD1	TRBJ1-2	-	TGTGCCAGCAGTACGGGACAGGGATCTATTGGCTACACCTTC	CASSTGQGSIGYTF
TRBV6-2/TRBV6-3	TRBD1	TRBJ1-1	-	TGTGCCAGCAGCCCTCAGGGACAGGTCGAAGGTGAAGCTTTCTTT	CASSPQGQVEGEAFF
TRBV12-3/TRBV12-4	-	TRBJ2-5	-	TGTGCCAGCAGTCCTACAGGGACGGAGACCCAGTACTTC	CASSPTGTETQYF
TRBV28	TRBD2	TRBJ2-1	many	TGTGCCAGCAGTCGGGGACTAGAGTACAATGAGCAGTTCTTC	CASSRGLEYNEQFF
TRBV2	TRBD1	TRBJ1-3	-	TGTGCCAGCAGTGAAGAGGGGGCCGGGGGAAACACCATATATTTT	CASSEEGAGGNTIYF
TRBV19	-	TRBJ2-2	many	TGTGCCAGTACCACCCCAGGATTCGGGACCGGGGAGCTGTTTTTT	CASTTPGFGTGELFF
TRBV20-1	TRBD1	TRBJ1-2	-	TGCAGTGCTAGAGCGGGTACAGGGGGTGTCGGCTACACCTTC	CSARAGTGGVGYTF
TRBV12-3/TRBV12-4	-	TRBJ2-1	-	TGTGCCAGCAGTCCTCAGGCCGACAATGAGCAGTTCTTC	CASSPQADNEQFF
TRBV7-2	-	TRBJ2-5	many	TGTGCCAGCAGCTTAGCGTTTGAGACCCAGTACTTC	CASSLAFETQYF
TRBV20-1	-	TRBJ1-2	few	TGCAGTGCTAGAGATCCCCAACTCTATGGCTACACCTTC	CSARDPQLYGYTF